This TCR beta chain was profiled in a study of cytomegalovirus exposure and HLA in healthy donors. Whole-study results and caveats: The study listed about 150 cytomegalovirus-associated TCR beta chains. Per published reports, the classifier diagnosed cytomegalovirus status with high specificity and sensitivity. TCR beta chain V- and J-gene trimming was linked, in a later analysis, to a missense variant in DCLRE1C.

60 Vbeta and 13 Jbeta primers were used in PCR. Produced via immunoSEQ multiplex PCR; TCRdb's table is partial and in-frame only. The sample holds roughly 150,000 clones, roughly 84% seen once. For this clone: Its target is unknown.

The source of this sequence is a boy younger than 10 in good health and CMV-seronegative. Sequenced input: PBMCs.

CDR3 DNA sequence: TGTGCCAGCAGTAACCCGCTAGCGGGAGTAGGTACGCAGTATTTT. Its translation: CASSNPLAGVGTQYF. V gene TRBV6-5 combines with J gene TRBJ2-3; 10 nucleotides agree with TRBD2. The J segment lost 8 bases and the V segment lost 5 bases, leaving 10 bases of the junction unmatched. CDR1 MNHEY and CDR2 SVGAGI come from the germline V gene. The CDR3 runs 15 residues.